This TCR beta chain was obtained from a study of blood T cell repertoires in COVID-19. Study-level information: Sites across the United States, Italy and Spain contributed samples from acute and convalescent COVID-19.

Original data processing: Reference gene primers were amplified, and this amplification served to estimate nucleated cell counts. Data came from immunoSEQ multiplex PCR; TCRdb stores just in-frame clones and leaves some out. For V, J and clone size, that table is used; D and trimming come from the DNA. The table shows 150,000 or so clones, with approximately 83% occurring only once. This CDR3 has 15 amino acids. In germline, CDR1 is LNHDA, CDR2 SQIVND (reference sequence). V was pared by 6 bases and J by 3 bases, with 14 bases between. This clone has only one observation. Sequencing input: peripheral blood. J is TRBJ2-2 and V is TRBV19; TRBD1 might be the D (5 bases). The receptor's source is a woman aged 60-75 years with COVID-19, enrolled during active disease. This chain's CDR3 is CASSTRQGYTGELFF. The CDR3 DNA follows: TGTGCCAGTAGCACCCGTCAGGGTTACACCGGGGAGCTGTTTTTT. The whole variable domain, remainder taken from reference TRBV19 and TRBJ2-2, is DGGITQSPKYLFRKEGQNVTLSCEQNLNHDAMYWYRQDPGQGLRLIYYSQIVNDFQKGDIAEGYSVSREKKESFPLTVTSAQKNPTAFYLCASSTRQGYTGELFFGEGSRLTVL.